The rows below give T cell receptor beta chains drawn from one sample of a study of control samples from healthy donors and cancer patients. Sequenced by immunoSEQ multiplex PCR; TCRdb stores in-frame clones only, minus some. Here the sample spans about 130,000 clones, about 92% being singletons. The sequenced material came from blood. Every receptor here comes from a woman in her forties or fifties in good health. Both conserved end residues are trimmed from each CDR3. Fields, in order: V gene, CDR3 protein.

TRBV5-8 | ASRPVPKAGYT
TRBV2 | ASTLLALSTDTQY
TRBV6-5 | ASSYGETQY
TRBV7-8 | ASSETGLVQETQY
TRBV28 | ASSLDRGRSQPQH
TRBV6-2/TRBV6-3 | ASSYLAGGSPGTQY
TRBV21-1 | ASSKGAQDRPIDTEAF
TRBV20-1 | SASGTGVAGQPQH
TRBV2 | ASSEVAGGSGELF
TRBV24-1 | ATSEPRTYLYNSPLH
TRBV7-9 | ASGSQGRGDGYT
TRBV12-3/TRBV12-4 | ASSFGTGRGYT
TRBV5-1 | ASSFVGIAGVYNEQF
TRBV25-1 | ASTRDRSYNSPLH
TRBV7-2 | ASSRSTGSGANVLT
TRBV6-4 | ASSDSPGKGQETQY
TRBV5-4 | ASSGQGTPYEQY
TRBV5-4 | ASSLDNGQGYEQY
TRBV19 | ASGELHEKLF
TRBV6-2/TRBV6-3 | ASSPRASPARGSGYT
TRBV29-1 | SVEDFLQGLSRSWSTDTQY
TRBV5-4 | ASGNIQGQGGTEAF
TRBV5-1 | ASSWDFGGAYNEQF
TRBV12-3/TRBV12-4 | ASSRQTYEQY
TRBV27 | ASSPGTGGYEQY
TRBV30 | AWRMGYGYT
TRBV6-2/TRBV6-3 | ASSPRPPWGYT
TRBV3-1/TRBV3-2 | ASSPQSKGGPGYT
TRBV6-5 | ASSLGAGELF
TRBV29-1 | SCVRGADTQY
TRBV4-2 | ASSHVWDVYNEQF
TRBV29-1 | SVEDPPYGYT
TRBV6-1 | ASSEGVAETQY
TRBV6-1 | ASSEVIAGGFTLITGELF
TRBV6-5 | ASSSGHQTYEQY
TRBV27 | ASSPSSVTKNIQY